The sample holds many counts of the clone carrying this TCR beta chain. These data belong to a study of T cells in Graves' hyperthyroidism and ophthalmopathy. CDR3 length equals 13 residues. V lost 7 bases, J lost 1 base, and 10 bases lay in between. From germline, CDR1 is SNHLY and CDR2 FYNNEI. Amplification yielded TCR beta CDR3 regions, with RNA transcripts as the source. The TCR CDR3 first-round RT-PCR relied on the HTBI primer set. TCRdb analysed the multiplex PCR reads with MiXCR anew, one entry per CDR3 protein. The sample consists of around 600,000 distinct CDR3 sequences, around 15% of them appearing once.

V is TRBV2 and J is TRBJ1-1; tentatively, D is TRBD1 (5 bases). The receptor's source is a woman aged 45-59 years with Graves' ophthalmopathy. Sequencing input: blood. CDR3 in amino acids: CASTRDRNTEAFF. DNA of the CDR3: TGTGCCAGCACTAGGGACCGGAACACTGAAGCTTTCTTT.